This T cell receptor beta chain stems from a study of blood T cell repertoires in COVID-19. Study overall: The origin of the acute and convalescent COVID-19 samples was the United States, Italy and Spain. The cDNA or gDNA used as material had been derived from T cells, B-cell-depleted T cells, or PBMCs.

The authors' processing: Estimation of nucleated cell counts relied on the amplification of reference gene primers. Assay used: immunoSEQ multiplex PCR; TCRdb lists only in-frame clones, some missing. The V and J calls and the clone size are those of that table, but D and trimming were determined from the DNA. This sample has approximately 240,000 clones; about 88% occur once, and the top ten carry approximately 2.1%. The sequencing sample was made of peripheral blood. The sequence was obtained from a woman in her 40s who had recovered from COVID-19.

The CDR3 sequence is CASYNLQGAPQPQHF. The CDR3 DNA sequence: TGTGCCAGTTACAATCTACAGGGAGCTCCCCAGCCCCAGCATTTT. V and J are TRBV28 and TRBJ1-5; D is possibly TRBD1 (6 bases). Germline V lookup: CDR1 MDHEN, CDR2 SYDVKM. Trimming shortened V by 9 bases and J by 7 bases, and 22 bases separated the two germline ends. The CDR3 runs 15 residues.